This entry concerns a single T cell receptor (beta chain). The antigen remains unidentified. This sample is part of a study of CXCR3-negative and CXCR3-positive naive CD8 T cells. The CDR3 is 11 amino acids. CDR1 MDHEN and CDR2 SYDVKM come from the germline V gene. Findings and caveats of the study: Within a donor, both naive subsets shared TRBV-TRBJ usage, unlike memory cells.

Naive CD8+ T cells were CD45RO-CCR7+CD27+CD95-. The authors made the TRB cDNA libraries by 5' RACE using UMI labels. Reanalyzing the 5' RACE reads, TCRdb keeps one entry per CDR3 protein, without DNA. The sample data list 70,000 to 95,000 distinct CDR3 sequences. The TCR was taken from a human donor in good health. Some clones in this sample may be carry-over from other donors' samples. Sequencing was done on a sample of naive CXCR3- CD8+ T cells from blood. The subset is: CD45RO-CCR7+CD27+CD95- naive CD8+ T cells lacking CXCR3 (TNR3-). V usage is TRBV28 and J usage is TRBJ2-7. The CDR3 spells CASNRAYEQYF.